These 9 T cell receptor beta chains were all obtained from the same sample, sequenced in a study of identical twins. TCRdb called the 5' RACE reads again in MiXCR, with one record for every CDR3 protein. The table lists under 300,000 distinct CDR3 sequences, around an eighth of them singletons. Sequencing was carried out using memory (CD45RO+) T cells sorted from blood. The receptor set was obtained from a woman aged 18-35 years in good health.

This clonotype was seen at least ten times. The chain couples TRBV7-6 to TRBJ2-5, with a weak D call TRBD2 (5 bases). The CDR3 runs 14 residues. Germline V gives CDR1 SGHVS, CDR2 FNYEAQ. V dropped 2 bases and J dropped 2 bases, with 9 bases sitting between them. The CDR3 nucleotides read TGTGCCAGCAGCTTAATCGGGGTGCAAGAGACCCAGTACTTC. This sequence encodes CASSLIGVQETQYF.

This clonotype has ten or more counts. The rearrangement joins TRBV5-1 to TRBJ2-1, with D tentatively TRBD2 (5 bases). CDR1 SGHRS and CDR2 YFSETQ come from the germline V gene. V lost 2 bases to trimming and J lost 3 bases, with 12 bases between them. CDR3 length equals 15 residues. CDR3 sequence reads: CASSLLSGDYNEQFF. The CDR3 DNA reads as TGCGCCAGCAGCTTATTGAGCGGAGACTACAATGAGCAGTTCTTC.

The rearrangement links TRBV12-3 or TRBV12-4 to TRBJ1-5; D might be TRBD1 (5 bases). Trimming stripped 3 bases from V and 5 bases from J, with 29 bases between. This CDR3 contains 20 residues. CDR3 sequence reads: CASSLRARGAVKERDQPQHF. The CDR3 nucleotides are TGTGCCAGCAGTTTGCGTGCTCGGGGCGCGGTAAAGGAGAGGGATCAGCCCCAGCATTTT.

This clonotype was found many times. V is TRBV2 and J is TRBJ2-2; 7 bases agree with TRBD1. Germline values: CDR1 SNHLY, CDR2 FYNNEI. V was pared by 5 bases and J by 6 bases, with 9 bases of the junction left unmatched. The CDR3 runs 15 residues. CDR3 nucleotides: TGTGCCAGCAGTTCGGGACAGATAAGCCCCGGGGAGCTGTTTTTT. Amino acid sequence: CASSSGQISPGELFF.

This clonotype was observed many times. The rearrangement uses TRBV5-1 and TRBJ1-1, with D hard to call. The germline gives CDR1 SGHRS, CDR2 YFSETQ. This CDR3 contains 11 residues. V was pared by 2 bases and J by 8 bases, with 7 bases between. In DNA form, the CDR3 reads TGCGCCAGCAGCTTTAGGTCCGAAGCTTTCTTT. It encodes CASSFRSEAFF.

V gene TRBV18 combines with J gene TRBJ2-5; D possibly matches TRBD1 or TRBD2 (5 bases each). This CDR3 has 13 amino acids. The V gene's germline CDR1 is KGHSH and CDR2 LQKENI. The germline V and J ends were trimmed by 5 bases and 1 base, with 8 bases remaining between them. CDR3 protein: CASSGTAQETQYF. CDR3 DNA sequence: TGTGCCAGCTCAGGGACGGCCCAAGAGACCCAGTACTTC.

This clonotype was observed many times. The V and J genes are TRBV5-1 and TRBJ1-1, with D perhaps TRBD1 (5 bases). Trimming removed 4 bases at V and 0 bases at J, with 13 bases between. CDR3 length equals 15 residues. CDR1 is SGHRS, CDR2 YFSETQ, per germline. DNA for the CDR3: TGCGCCAGCAGCCTGTCACAGGCCATGAACACTGAAGCTTTCTTT. Amino acid sequence: CASSLSQAMNTEAFF.

The J gene is TRBJ2-1, the V gene TRBV6-1; D remains ambiguous. With 4 bases removed from V and 6 bases from J, the gap between germline ends came to 13 bases. The CDR3 length is 14 residues. Looked up from germline, CDR1 is MNHNS and CDR2 is SASEGT. CDR3 nucleotides: TGTGCCAGCAGTGCCGCGGCTGCGTTCAATGAGCAGTTCTTC. It codes for CASSAAAAFNEQFF.

This clonotype occurred a few times. This sequence joins TRBV21-1 and TRBJ2-7. TRBV21-1 is assigned pseudogene status. This CDR3 is built from 14 residues. The CDR3 DNA reads TGTGCCAGCAGCCCCATGGGGAGCTCCTACGAGCAGTACTTC. Its translation: CASSPMGSSYEQYF.